This TCR beta chain is drawn from a study of cytomegalovirus exposure and HLA in healthy donors. Study-wide results and caveats: Segments of the TCR beta V type were, in most cases, productive about 87% or about 30% of the time in an earlier analysis.

Note on this clone: Its antigen is not identified. Other nucleotide sequences from this sample produce the same CDR3.

After removal of 4 bases from V and 0 bases from J, the junction contained 6 bases not matched to a gene. Germline V gene data show CDR1 as SGHDT and CDR2 as YYEEEE. This CDR3 comprises 15 residues. PCR was performed using 60 Vbeta and 13 Jbeta primers. Sequencing was performed with immunoSEQ multiplex PCR; in TCRdb, only in-frame clones are kept and a portion is missing. Of roughly 120,000 clones listed, about 81% are singletons. This chain links TRBV5-6 with TRBJ2-7; 8 bases match TRBD1. The receptor comes from a woman aged 25 to 39 in good health and CMV-seronegative. The specimen was PBMCs. The CDR3 sequence: CASSLGQGSSYEQYF. CDR3 bases: TGTGCCAGCAGCCTCGGACAGGGCAGCTCCTACGAGCAGTACTTC.